This is a list of T cell receptor beta chains from one sample in a study of breast tumors, draining lymph nodes, adjacent tissues. TCRdb ran MiXCR on the multiplex PCR reads and lists one entry per CDR3 protein. In the table there are roughly 15,000 distinct CDR3 sequences, more than 45% of which are singletons. Sequences were obtained from tumor-adjacent breast tissue. The receptors derive from a female donor with breast cancer. Some clones in this sample may be carry-over from other donors' samples. Both conserved end residues are trimmed from each CDR3.

>TRBV5-1|TRBJ1-2
ASSPWTDYGYT
>TRBV9|TRBJ1-3
ASSVVGGTGNTIY
>TRBV9|TRBJ2-1
ASSVKVSSYNEQF
>TRBV20-1|TRBJ1-6
SALPDRGRNSPLH
>TRBV24-1|TRBJ2-7
ATSDLRGYEQY
>TRBV7-3|TRBJ1-5
ASSHRGGTNQPQH
>TRBV19|TRBJ1-5
ASSIVKDSNQPQH
>TRBV30|TRBJ1-2
AWSTGQSYGYT
>TRBV7-8|TRBJ2-5
ASSLAGTGQETQY
>TRBV20-1|TRBJ1-2
SFKGTLAIGGGLYGYT
>TRBV5-1|TRBJ2-5
ASSFGALGDTQY
>TRBV12-3/TRBV12-4|TRBJ2-5
ASRATAGDQETQY
>TRBV27|TRBJ1-5
ASRRGAGQPQH
>TRBV3-1|TRBJ1-1
ASSQDVLRTNTEAF
>TRBV28|TRBJ2-2
ASSLAGNTGELF
>TRBV12-3/TRBV12-4|TRBJ2-5
ASSLNLGAGGVSGETQY
>TRBV20-1|TRBJ1-2
SAEMPEEGVRNYGYT
>TRBV7-6|TRBJ2-7
ASSVGTSGGIYEQY
>TRBV12-3/TRBV12-4|TRBJ1-1
ASSRDRGRTEAF
>TRBV6-5|TRBJ1-6
ASSNYRDSDSPLH
>TRBV7-9|TRBJ2-7
ASSLVPASGRPSYEQY
>TRBV6-5|TRBJ2-3
ASSPGVGADTQY
>TRBV4-3|TRBJ1-3
ASSQDTSNSGNIIY
>TRBV20-1|TRBJ2-5
SARDLRGAETQY
>TRBV2|TRBJ2-7
ASSWTSGSSYEQY
>TRBV7-8|TRBJ2-5
ASSLRGQSQETQH
>TRBV20-1|TRBJ2-7
SARPGLAGGFGYEQY
>TRBV20-1|TRBJ2-7
SARGVAGVTYEQY
>TRBV5-4|TRBJ1-4
ASSLGVEGMSEKLF
>TRBV7-9|TRBJ2-7
ASSSRITGDEQY
>TRBV6-5|TRBJ1-2
ASRLLPQGPPYGYT
>TRBV6-5|TRBJ1-6
ASSYSMAAKNSPLH
>TRBV12-3/TRBV12-4|TRBJ1-2
ASGGENYGYT
>TRBV20-1|TRBJ2-4
SARASVIQY
>TRBV10-3|TRBJ1-1
AISPGTANTEAF
>TRBV24-1|TRBJ2-1
ATRTSGSNEQF
>TRBV5-4|TRBJ2-7
ASSHGTSYEQY
>TRBV4-3|TRBJ2-7
ASSQGTADPAYEQY
>TRBV5-1|TRBJ2-1
ASSGGTRTNEQF
>TRBV4-3|TRBJ2-7
ASSQLASGAYEQY
>TRBV7-3|TRBJ2-1
ASSLNQDREVSRGLTYNEQF
>TRBV4-1|TRBJ1-2
ASSLRTGGIYGYT
>TRBV2|TRBJ2-7
ASSDVGVLEQY